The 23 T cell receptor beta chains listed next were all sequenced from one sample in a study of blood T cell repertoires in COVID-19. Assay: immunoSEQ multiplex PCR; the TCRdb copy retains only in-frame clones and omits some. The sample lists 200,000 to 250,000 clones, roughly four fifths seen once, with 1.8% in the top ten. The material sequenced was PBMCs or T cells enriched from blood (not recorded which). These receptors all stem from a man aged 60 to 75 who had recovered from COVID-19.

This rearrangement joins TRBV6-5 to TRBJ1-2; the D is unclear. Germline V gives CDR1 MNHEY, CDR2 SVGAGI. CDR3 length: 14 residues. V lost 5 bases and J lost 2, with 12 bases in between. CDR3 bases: TGTGCCAGCAGTACGCGGGGAGGGAACTATGGCTACACCTTC. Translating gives CASSTRGGNYGYTF.

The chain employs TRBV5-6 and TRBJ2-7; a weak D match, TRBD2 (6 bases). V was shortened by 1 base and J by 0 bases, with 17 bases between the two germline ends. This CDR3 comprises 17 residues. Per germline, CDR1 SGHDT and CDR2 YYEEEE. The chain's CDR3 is CASSLREWRGFSYEQYF. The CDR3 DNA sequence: TGTGCCAGCAGCTTGAGGGAATGGAGGGGATTCTCCTACGAGCAGTACTTC.

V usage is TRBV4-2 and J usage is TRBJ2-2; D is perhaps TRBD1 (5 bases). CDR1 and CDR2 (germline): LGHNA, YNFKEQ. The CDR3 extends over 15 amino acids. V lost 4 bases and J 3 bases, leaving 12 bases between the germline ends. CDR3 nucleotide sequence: TGTGCCAGCAGCCCCCGCCCGACAGACACCGGGGAGCTGTTTTTT. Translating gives CASSPRPTDTGELFF.

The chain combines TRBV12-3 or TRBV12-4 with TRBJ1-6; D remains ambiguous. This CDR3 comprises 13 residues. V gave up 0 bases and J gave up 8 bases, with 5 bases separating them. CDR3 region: CASSLAAHSPLHF. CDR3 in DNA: TGTGCCAGCAGTTTAGCAGCCCATTCACCCCTCCACTTT.

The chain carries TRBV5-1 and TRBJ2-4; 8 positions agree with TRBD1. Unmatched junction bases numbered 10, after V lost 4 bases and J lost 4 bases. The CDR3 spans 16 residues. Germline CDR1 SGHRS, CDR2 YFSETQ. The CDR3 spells CASSRPPGQGKNIQYF. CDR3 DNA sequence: TGCGCCAGCAGCCGGCCCCCTGGACAGGGAAAAAACATTCAGTACTTC.

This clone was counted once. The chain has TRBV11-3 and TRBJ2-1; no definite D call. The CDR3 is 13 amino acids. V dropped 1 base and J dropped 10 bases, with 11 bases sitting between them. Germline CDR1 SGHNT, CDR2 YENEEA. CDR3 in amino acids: CASSLGGAREQFF. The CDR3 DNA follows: TGTGCCAGCAGCTTAGGAGGTGCGAGAGAGCAGTTCTTC.

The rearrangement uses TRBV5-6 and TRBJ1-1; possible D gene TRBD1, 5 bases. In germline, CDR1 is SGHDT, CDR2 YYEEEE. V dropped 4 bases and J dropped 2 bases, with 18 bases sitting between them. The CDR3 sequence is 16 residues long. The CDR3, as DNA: TGTGCCAGCAGCCCCCTGGGGGGTTTCGATAACACTGAAGCTTTCTTT. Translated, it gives CASSPLGGFDNTEAFF. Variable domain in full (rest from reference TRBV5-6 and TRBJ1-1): DAGVTQSPTHLIKTRGQQVTLRCSPKSGHDTVSWYQQALGQGPQFIFQYYEEEERQRGNFPDRFSGHQFPNYSSELNVNALLLGDSALYLCASSPLGGFDNTEAFFGQGTRLTVV.

Here the CDR3 reads CASSPLDRRNIQYF. In DNA, the CDR3 is TGTGCCAGCAGCCCGCTCGACCGGAGAAACATTCAGTACTTC. The gene calls are TRBV5-8 and TRBJ2-4; D unclear. This CDR3 spans 14 amino acids. CDR1 SGHTS and CDR2 YDEGEE come from the germline V gene. Trimming shortened V by 4 bases and J by 6 bases, and 14 bases separated the two germline ends.

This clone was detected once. The CDR3 sequence is CASSIWGTGRDEQYF. Written as DNA, the CDR3 is TGTGCCAGTAGTATATGGGGGACTGGGAGGGACGAGCAGTACTTC. V usage is TRBV19 and J usage is TRBJ2-7, with 7 bases aligning to TRBD2. The CDR3 sequence is 15 residues long. V lost 2 bases, J lost 5 bases, and 9 bases stayed unmatched. The germline CDR1 and CDR2 sequences are LNHDA and SQIVND (reference sequence). The whole variable domain, filled in from reference TRBV19 and TRBJ2-7, reads DGGITQSPKYLFRKEGQNVTLSCEQNLNHDAMYWYRQDPGQGLRLIYYSQIVNDFQKGDIAEGYSVSREKKESFPLTVTSAQKNPTAFYLCASSIWGTGRDEQYFGPGTRLTVT.

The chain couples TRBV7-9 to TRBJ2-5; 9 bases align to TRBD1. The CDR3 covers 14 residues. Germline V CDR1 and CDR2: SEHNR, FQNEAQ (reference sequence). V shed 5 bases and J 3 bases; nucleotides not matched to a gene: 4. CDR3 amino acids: CASSPGDREETQYF. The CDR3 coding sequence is TGTGCCAGCAGCCCAGGGGACAGGGAAGAGACCCAGTACTTC.

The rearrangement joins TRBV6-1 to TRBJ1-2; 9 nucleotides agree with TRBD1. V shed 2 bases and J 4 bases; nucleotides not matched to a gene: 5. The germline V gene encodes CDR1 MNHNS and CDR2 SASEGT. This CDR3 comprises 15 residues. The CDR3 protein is CASSEWGQGGYGYTF. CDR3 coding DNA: TGTGCCAGCAGTGAATGGGGACAGGGTGGCTATGGCTACACCTTC.

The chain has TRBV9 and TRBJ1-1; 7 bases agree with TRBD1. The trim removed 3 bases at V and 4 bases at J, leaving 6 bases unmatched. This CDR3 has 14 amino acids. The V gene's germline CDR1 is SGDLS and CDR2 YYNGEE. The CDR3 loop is CASSALTGATEAFF. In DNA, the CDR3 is TGTGCCAGCAGCGCCCTAACAGGGGCCACTGAAGCTTTCTTT.

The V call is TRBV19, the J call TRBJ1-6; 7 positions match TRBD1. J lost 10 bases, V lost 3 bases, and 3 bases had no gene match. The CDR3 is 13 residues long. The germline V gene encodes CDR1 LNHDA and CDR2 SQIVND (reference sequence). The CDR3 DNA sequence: TGTGCCAGTAGTATCCCAGGGGGATCACCCCTCCACTTT. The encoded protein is CASSIPGGSPLHF.

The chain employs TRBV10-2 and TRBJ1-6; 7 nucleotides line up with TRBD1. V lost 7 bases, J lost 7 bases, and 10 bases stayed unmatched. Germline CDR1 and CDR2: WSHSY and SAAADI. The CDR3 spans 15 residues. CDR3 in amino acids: CASTSEGQTNSPLHF. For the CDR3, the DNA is TGCGCCAGCACCTCGGAGGGACAGACGAATTCACCCCTCCACTTT.

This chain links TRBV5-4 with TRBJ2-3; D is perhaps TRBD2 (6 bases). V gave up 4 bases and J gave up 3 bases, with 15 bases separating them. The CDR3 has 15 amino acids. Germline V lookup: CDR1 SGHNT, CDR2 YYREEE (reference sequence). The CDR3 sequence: CASSRRDSRTDTQYF. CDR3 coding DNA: TGTGCCAGCAGCAGGCGGGACTCTCGGACAGATACGCAGTATTTT.

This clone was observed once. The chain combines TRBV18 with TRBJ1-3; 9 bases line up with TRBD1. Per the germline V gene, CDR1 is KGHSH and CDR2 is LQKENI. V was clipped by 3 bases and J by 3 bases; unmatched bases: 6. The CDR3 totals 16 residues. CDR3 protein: CASSPLLDRGGNTIYF. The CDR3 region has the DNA TGTGCCAGCTCACCCTTACTGGACAGGGGTGGAAACACCATATATTTT.

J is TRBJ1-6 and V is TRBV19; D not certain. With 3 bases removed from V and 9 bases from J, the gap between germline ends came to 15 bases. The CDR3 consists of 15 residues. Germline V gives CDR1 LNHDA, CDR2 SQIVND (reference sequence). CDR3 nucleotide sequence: TGTGCCAGTAGTATTAGCAGGCTAGCTAGTTCACCCCTCCACTTT. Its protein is CASSISRLASSPLHF.

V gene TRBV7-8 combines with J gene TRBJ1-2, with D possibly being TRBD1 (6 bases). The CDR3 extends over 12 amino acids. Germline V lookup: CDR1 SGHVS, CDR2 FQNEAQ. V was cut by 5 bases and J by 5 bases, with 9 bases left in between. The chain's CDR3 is CASSDQGYGYTF. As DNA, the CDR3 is TGTGCCAGCAGCGACCAGGGGTATGGCTACACCTTC.

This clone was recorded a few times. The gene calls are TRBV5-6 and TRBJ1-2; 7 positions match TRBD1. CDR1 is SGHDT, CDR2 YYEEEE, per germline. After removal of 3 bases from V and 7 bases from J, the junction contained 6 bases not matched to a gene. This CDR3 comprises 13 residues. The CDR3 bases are TGTGCCAGCAGCTCCCGGGACAGCCTTGGCTACACCTTC. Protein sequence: CASSSRDSLGYTF.

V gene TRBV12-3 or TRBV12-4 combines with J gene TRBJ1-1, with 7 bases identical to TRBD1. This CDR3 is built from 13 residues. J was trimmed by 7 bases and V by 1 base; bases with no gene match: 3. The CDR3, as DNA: TGTGCCAGCAGTTTAGGTCAGGGGGGTGAAGCTTTCTTT. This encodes CASSLGQGGEAFF.

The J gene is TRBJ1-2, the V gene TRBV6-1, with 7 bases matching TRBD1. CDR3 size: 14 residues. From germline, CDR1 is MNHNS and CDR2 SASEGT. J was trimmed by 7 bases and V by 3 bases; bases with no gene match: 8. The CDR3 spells CASSEAGTVIGYTF. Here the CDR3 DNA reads TGTGCCAGCAGTGAGGCCGGGACAGTAATTGGCTACACCTTC.

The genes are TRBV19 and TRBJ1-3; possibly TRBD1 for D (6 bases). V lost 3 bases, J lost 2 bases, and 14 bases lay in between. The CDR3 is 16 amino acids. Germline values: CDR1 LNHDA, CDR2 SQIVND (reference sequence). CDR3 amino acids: CASSIEMAGAGNTIYF. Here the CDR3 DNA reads TGTGCCAGTAGTATTGAAATGGCAGGGGCTGGAAACACCATATATTTT.

The DNA of the CDR3 is TGTGCCACCAGTGAACTGACAGGGGGCCAAGAGACCCAGTACTTC. It codes for CATSELTGGQETQYF. The chain has TRBV24-1 and TRBJ2-5, with TRBD1 identical over 9 bases. Germline CDR1 KGHDR, CDR2 SFDVKD. The CDR3 has 15 residues. V lost 4 bases, J lost 1 base, and 3 bases stayed unmatched.